This record looks at one T cell receptor (beta chain) sequence and its context. The length of the CDR3 is 14 residues. The germline V gene encodes CDR1 GTSNPN and CDR2 SVGIG (reference sequence). Trimming pared 3 bases from V and 7 bases from J, leaving 17 bases between. The data are from a study of Ad26.COV2.S vaccination and SARS-CoV-2 variants. As for the study in general: Ad26.COV2.S was injected intramuscularly once or twice, 56 days apart.

Repertoires were generated with immunoSEQ multiplex PCR, while TCRdb's copy carries only in-frame clones and drops some. The table includes about 480,000 clones, roughly nine tenths detected once. The treatment: over 15 received Ad26.COV2.S at low or high dose, single or two shots; about five received placebo; per-sample allocation not given. Samples were taken on day 63 after the first vaccine or placebo injection. The chain recombines TRBV30 with TRBJ2-3; D unresolved. The input for sequencing was peripheral blood, taken in a trial of Ad26.COV2.S vaccine versus placebo. This sequence originates from a person aged 18-60 years who received the Ad26.COV2.S COVID-19 vaccine or a placebo. In DNA form, the CDR3 reads TGTGCCTGGAGCCAAGGCGCACTGCTATATACGCAGTATTTT. Amino acid sequence: CAWSQGALLYTQYF. The full variable domain, completed using reference TRBV30 and TRBJ2-3, is SQTIHQWPATLVQPVGSPLSLECTVEGTSNPNLYWYRQAAGRGLQLLFYSVGIGQISSEVPQNLSASRPQDRQFILSSKKLLLSDSGFYLCAWSQGALLYTQYFGPGTRLTVL.